This T cell receptor (beta chain) was observed in a study of CD8+ T cells in alopecia areata. The V gene lost 0 bases and the J gene lost 15 bases, with 10 bases spanning the gap. Germline V gene lookup returns CDR1 SGHRS and CDR2 YFSETQ. The length of the CDR3 is 11 residues. Treatment denoted: oral pan-JAK inhibitor, 5-10 mg twice daily. It was from alopecia areata patients that lesional scalp punch biopsies and peripheral blood were collected. RNA, once extracted, was reverse transcribed into cDNA for use as the sequencing template. Some clones are missing from TCRdb's copy, which holds only in-frame ones; the method was immunoSEQ multiplex PCR. Of approximately 130,000 clones detected, roughly 55% appear once; the ten largest clones hold around 5.7%.

The sequenced sample was CD4+ T cells sorted from blood, obtained at week 4, from a patient treated with tofacitinib. This clonotype originated in a human donor with alopecia areata. V is TRBV5-1 and J is TRBJ2-1, with D perhaps TRBD1 (6 bases). The CDR3 DNA reads TGCGCCAGCAGCTTGGAAGGGGGAGCGTTCTTC. Translating gives CASSLEGGAFF.